This TCR beta chain was sequenced in a study of OX40 agonist ivuxolimab in advanced cancers. Study-level information: Patients receiving dose escalation had hepatocellular carcinoma, melanoma, renal cell or head and neck cancer.

Regarding the study as a whole: Expanded clones belonging to CD8+ T cells outnumbered, on average, those of CD4+.

Profiled with immunoSEQ multiplex PCR; TCRdb holds only in-frame clones, not every one. The repertoire consists of roughly 46,000 clones, with 87% occurring once and the leading ten covering around 15%. This CDR3 comprises 15 residues. Looked up from germline, CDR1 is SGHAT and CDR2 is FQNNGV. Trimming pared 4 bases from V and 0 bases from J, leaving 10 bases between. Regarding this clone: Its antigen is unknown.

This TCR derives from an adult with an advanced solid tumor such as melanoma, head and neck, liver or kidney cancer. This material consisted of CD4+ or CD8+ T cells sorted from blood, taken in a trial of the OX40 agonist ivuxolimab. The chain uses TRBV11-2 and TRBJ1-3, with a weak D call TRBD1 (6 bases). CDR3 residues: CASSSRQVSGNTIYF. As DNA, the CDR3 is TGTGCCAGCAGCTCAAGACAGGTCTCTGGAAACACCATATATTTT. Drawing the rest from reference TRBV11-2 and TRBJ1-3, the complete variable domain is EAGVAQSPRYKIIEKRQSVAFWCNPISGHATLYWYQQILGQGPKLLIQFQNNGVVDDSQLPKDRFSAERLKGVDSTLKIQPAKLEDSAVYLCASSSRQVSGNTIYFGEGSWLTVV.